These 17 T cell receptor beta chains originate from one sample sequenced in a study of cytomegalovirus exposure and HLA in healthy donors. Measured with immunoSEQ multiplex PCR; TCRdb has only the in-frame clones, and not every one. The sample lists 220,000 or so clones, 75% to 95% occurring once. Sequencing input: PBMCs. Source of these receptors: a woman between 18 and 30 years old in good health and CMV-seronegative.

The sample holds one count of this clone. The CDR3 DNA follows: TGTGCCAGCAGCTCCCGCGGGAGAGGGAATGAGCAGTTCTTC. Protein: CASSSRGRGNEQFF. The chain links TRBV28 to TRBJ2-1; 7 bases match TRBD2. Trimming at V came to 6 bases and at J to 7 bases, leaving 9 bases not matched to a gene. Germline V gene sequence: CDR1 MDHEN, CDR2 SYDVKM. The CDR3 contains 14 residues. Together with reference TRBV28 and TRBJ2-1, the CDR3 gives the full variable domain: DVKVTQSSRYLVKRTGEKVFLECVQDMDHENMFWYRQDPGLGLRLIYFSYDVKMKEKGDIPEGYSVSREKKERFSLILESASTNQTSMYLCASSSRGRGNEQFFGPGTRLTVL.

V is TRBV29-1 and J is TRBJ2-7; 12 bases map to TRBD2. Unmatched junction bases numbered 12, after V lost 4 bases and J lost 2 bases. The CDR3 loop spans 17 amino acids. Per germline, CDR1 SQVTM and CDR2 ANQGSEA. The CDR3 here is CSVGSRLAGVKTYEQYF. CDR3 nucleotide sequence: TGCAGCGTTGGGTCTCGACTAGCGGGAGTAAAGACCTACGAGCAGTACTTC.

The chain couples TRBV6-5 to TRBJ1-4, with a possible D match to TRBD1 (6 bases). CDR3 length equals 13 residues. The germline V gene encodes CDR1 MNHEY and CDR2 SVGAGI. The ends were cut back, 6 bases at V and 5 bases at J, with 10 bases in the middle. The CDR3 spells CASRSQGNEKLFF. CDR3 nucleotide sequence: TGTGCCAGCAGATCACAGGGAAATGAAAAACTGTTTTTT.

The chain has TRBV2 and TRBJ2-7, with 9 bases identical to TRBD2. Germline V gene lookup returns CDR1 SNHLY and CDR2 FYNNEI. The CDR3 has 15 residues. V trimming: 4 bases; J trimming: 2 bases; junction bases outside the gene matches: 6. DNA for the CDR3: TGTGCCAGCAGTGTAGTGGCTAGCGGGGCCTACGAGCAGTACTTC. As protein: CASSVVASGAYEQYF. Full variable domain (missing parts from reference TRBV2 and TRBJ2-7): EPEVTQTPSHQVTQMGQEVILRCVPISNHLYFYWYRQILGQKVEFLVSFYNNEISEKSEIFDDQFSVERPDGSNFTLKIRSTKLEDSAMYFCASSVVASGAYEQYFGPGTRLTVT.

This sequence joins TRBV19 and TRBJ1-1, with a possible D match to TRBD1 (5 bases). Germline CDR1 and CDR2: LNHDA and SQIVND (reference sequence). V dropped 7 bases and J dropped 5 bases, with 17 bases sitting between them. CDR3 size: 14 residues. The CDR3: CASTPRRGGTEAFF. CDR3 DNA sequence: TGTGCCAGTACCCCCCGACGGGGGGGAACTGAAGCTTTCTTT.

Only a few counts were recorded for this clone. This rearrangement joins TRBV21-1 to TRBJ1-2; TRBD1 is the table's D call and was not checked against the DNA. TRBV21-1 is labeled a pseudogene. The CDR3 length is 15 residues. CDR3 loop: CASSNYRGRVYGYTF. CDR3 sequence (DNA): TGTGCCAGCAGCAACTACAGGGGACGGGTCTATGGCTACACCTTC.

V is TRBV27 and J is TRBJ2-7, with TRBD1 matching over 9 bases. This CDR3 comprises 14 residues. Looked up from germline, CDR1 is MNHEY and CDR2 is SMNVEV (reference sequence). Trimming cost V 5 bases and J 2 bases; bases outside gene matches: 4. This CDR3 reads CASSDRQGAYEQYF. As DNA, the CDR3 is TGTGCCAGCAGTGATCGACAGGGGGCCTACGAGCAGTACTTC.

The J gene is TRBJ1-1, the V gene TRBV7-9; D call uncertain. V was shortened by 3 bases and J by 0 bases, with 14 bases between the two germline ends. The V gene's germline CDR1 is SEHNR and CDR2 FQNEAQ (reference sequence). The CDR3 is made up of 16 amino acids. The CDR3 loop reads CASSLVSLRVNTEAFF. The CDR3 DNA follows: TGTGCCAGCAGCTTGGTCTCTCTAAGAGTGAACACTGAAGCTTTCTTT.

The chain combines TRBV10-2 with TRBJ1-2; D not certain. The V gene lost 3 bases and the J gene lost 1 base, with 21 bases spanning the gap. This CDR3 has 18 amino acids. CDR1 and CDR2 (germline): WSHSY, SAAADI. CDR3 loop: CASSDGQPGPDFNYGYTF. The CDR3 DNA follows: TGCGCCAGCAGTGATGGGCAGCCAGGACCGGACTTTAACTATGGCTACACCTTC.

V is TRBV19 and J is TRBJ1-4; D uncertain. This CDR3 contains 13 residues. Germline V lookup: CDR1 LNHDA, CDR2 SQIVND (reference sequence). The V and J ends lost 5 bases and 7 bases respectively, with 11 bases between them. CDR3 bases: TGTGCCAGTAGTGTGGGCTCCGGTGAAAAACTGTTTTTT. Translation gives CASSVGSGEKLFF. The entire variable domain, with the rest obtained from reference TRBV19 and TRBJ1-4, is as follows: DGGITQSPKYLFRKEGQNVTLSCEQNLNHDAMYWYRQDPGQGLRLIYYSQIVNDFQKGDIAEGYSVSREKKESFPLTVTSAQKNPTAFYLCASSVGSGEKLFFGSGTQLSVL.

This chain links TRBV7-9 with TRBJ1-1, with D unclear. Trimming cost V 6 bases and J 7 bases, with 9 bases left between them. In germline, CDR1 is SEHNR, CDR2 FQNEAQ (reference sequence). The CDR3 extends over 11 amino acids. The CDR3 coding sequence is TGTGCCAGCAGGCAGATCTTTGAAGCTTTCTTT. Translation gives CASRQIFEAFF.

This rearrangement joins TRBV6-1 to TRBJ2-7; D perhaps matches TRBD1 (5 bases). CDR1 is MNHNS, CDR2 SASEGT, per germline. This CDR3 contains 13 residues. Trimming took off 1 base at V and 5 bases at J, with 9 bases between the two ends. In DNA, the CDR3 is TGTGCCAGCAGTGAAGAGGGGTTCGACGAGCAGTACTTC. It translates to CASSEEGFDEQYF.

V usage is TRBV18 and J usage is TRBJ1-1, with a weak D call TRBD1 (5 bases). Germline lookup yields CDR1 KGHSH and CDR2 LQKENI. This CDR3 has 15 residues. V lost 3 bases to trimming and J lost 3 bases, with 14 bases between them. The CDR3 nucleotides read TGTGCCAGCTCACCGGAGGGGCCTCGGGACACTGAAGCTTTCTTT. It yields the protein CASSPEGPRDTEAFF.

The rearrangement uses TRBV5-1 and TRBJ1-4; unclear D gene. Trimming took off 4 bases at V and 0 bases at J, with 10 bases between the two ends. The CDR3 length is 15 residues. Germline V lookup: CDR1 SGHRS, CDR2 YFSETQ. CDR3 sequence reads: CASSLKEATNEKLFF. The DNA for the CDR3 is TGCGCCAGCAGCCTCAAGGAGGCAACTAATGAAAAACTGTTTTTT.

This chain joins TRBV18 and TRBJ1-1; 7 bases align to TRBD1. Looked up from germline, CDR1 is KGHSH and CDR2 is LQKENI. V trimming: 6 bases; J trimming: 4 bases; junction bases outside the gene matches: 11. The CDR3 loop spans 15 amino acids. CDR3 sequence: CASSPRKGASTEAFF. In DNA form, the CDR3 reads TGTGCCAGCTCCCCAAGAAAGGGGGCGTCCACTGAAGCTTTCTTT.

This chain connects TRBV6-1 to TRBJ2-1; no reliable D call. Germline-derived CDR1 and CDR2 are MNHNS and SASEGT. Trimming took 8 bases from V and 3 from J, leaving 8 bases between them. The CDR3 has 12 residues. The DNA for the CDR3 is TGTGCCAGCTCCCGCGGCTACAATGAGCAGTTCTTC. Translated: CASSRGYNEQFF.

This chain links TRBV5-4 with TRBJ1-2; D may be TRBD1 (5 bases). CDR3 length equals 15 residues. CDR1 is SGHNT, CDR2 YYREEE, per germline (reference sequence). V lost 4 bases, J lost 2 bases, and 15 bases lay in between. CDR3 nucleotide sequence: TGTGCCAGCAGCCTCAGGGTGGTGGTGAACTATGGCTACACCTTC. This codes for CASSLRVVVNYGYTF.